Below, 25 T cell receptor beta chains from the same sample are listed, as sequenced in a study of untreated major depressive disorder. Antigens of these TCRs are unknown. Study findings and constraints: Compared with controls, depressed patients showed more TRBV05-01 (Vbeta 5.1) usage in CD4+ T cells.

Libraries were prepared by immunoSEQ multiplex PCR; TCRdb keeps only in-frame clonotypes and omits some of them. The data contain more than 10,000 clones, around nine tenths of them singletons. The specimen sequenced was CD4+ T cells from PBMCs. These receptors were collected from a woman aged 25 to 39 with major depressive disorder.

V and J are TRBV19 and TRBJ2-4, with 13 bases lining up with TRBD2. CDR3 length: 17 residues. From germline, CDR1 is LNHDA and CDR2 SQIVND (reference sequence). V was pared by 6 bases and J by 0 bases, with 5 bases of the junction left unmatched. CDR3 coding DNA: TGTGCCAGTAGACGGACTAGCGGGAGACTAGCCAAAAACATTCAGTACTTC. Residues: CASRRTSGRLAKNIQYF.

The rearrangement joins TRBV19 to TRBJ2-1, with 8 nucleotides matching TRBD2. Germline V gives CDR1 LNHDA, CDR2 SQIVND (reference sequence). The CDR3 runs 15 residues. V gave up 1 base and J gave up 7 bases; unmatched junction bases: 6. CDR3 nucleotide sequence: TGTGCCAGTAGTATAGGAGTAGCGGGAACAAATGAGCAGTTCTTC. It is translated as CASSIGVAGTNEQFF.

This clone was counted a single time. J is TRBJ2-3 and V is TRBV30; tentatively, D is TRBD2 (5 bases). The V gene lost 0 bases and the J gene lost 0 bases, with 10 bases spanning the gap. From germline, CDR1 is GTSNPN and CDR2 SVGIG (reference sequence). The CDR3 runs to 15 residues. The CDR3 here is CAWSVGGGSTDTQYF. The DNA of the CDR3 is TGTGCCTGGAGTGTGGGCGGAGGTAGCACAGATACGCAGTATTTT.

The chain recombines TRBV27 with TRBJ1-3; D is perhaps TRBD1 (6 bases). Germline V gives CDR1 MNHEY, CDR2 SMNVEV (reference sequence). The CDR3 is made up of 13 amino acids. V was clipped by 2 bases and J by 7 bases, with 9 bases between them. CDR3 region: CASSLGQGNTIYF. CDR3 nucleotide sequence: TGTGCCAGCAGTTTAGGGCAGGGGAACACCATATATTTT.

The chain links TRBV5-1 to TRBJ2-1; D not certain. The V gene's germline CDR1 is SGHRS and CDR2 YFSETQ. CDR3 length: 13 residues. Deletions cut 0 bases from V and 6 bases from J, with 7 bases between. The CDR3 DNA follows: TGCGCCAGCAGCTTGGAGCAGGTCAATGAGCAGTTCTTC. Its protein is CASSLEQVNEQFF.

The V gene is TRBV28, the J gene TRBJ2-3, with D possibly matching TRBD2 (6 bases). Per germline, CDR1 MDHEN and CDR2 SYDVKM. Trimming shortened V by 5 bases and J by 1 base, and 25 bases separated the two germline ends. The CDR3 runs to 19 residues. In nucleotides, the CDR3 is TGTGCCAGCAGTCTAGTAGAAGGGAGTAGTTCTAGCGGCACAGATACGCAGTATTTT. Protein product: CASSLVEGSSSSGTDTQYF.

This sequence joins TRBV7-8 and TRBJ2-1, with unresolved D. The germline gives CDR1 SGHVS, CDR2 FQNEAQ. CDR3 size: 12 residues. The V and J ends lost 1 base and 11 bases respectively, with 9 bases between them. The CDR3 sequence is CASSLETLKQFF. The CDR3 nucleotides read TGTGCCAGCAGCTTAGAAACCCTTAAGCAGTTCTTC.

The chain combines TRBV27 with TRBJ1-1; 7 bases match TRBD1. The CDR3 length is 12 residues. J lost 10 bases, V lost 5 bases, and 7 bases had no gene match. Germline CDR1 is MNHEY and CDR2 is SMNVEV (reference sequence). In DNA, the CDR3 is TGTGCCAGCAGTAGCCCCCCAGGGGGAGCTTTCTTT. Amino acids: CASSSPPGGAFF.

The V and J genes are TRBV6-6 and TRBJ2-5; TRBD2 aligns across 7 bases. The CDR3 length is 16 residues. Germline V gene lookup returns CDR1 MNHNY and CDR2 SVGAGI (reference sequence). V dropped 0 bases and J dropped 4; count of bases not matched to a gene: 8. The CDR3 DNA follows: TGTGCCAGCAGTTACTCGATGCGGCGGGAGACAGAGACCCAGTACTTC. This sequence encodes CASSYSMRRETETQYF.

The chain links TRBV12-5 to TRBJ2-2, with unresolved D. The V gene's germline CDR1 is LGHNT and CDR2 FRNRAP. This CDR3 is 13 amino acids long. Between the trimmed V and J ends, which lost 4 bases and 1 base, there was a span of 4 bases. The CDR3 DNA reads TGTGCTAGTGGTTCCTGGAACACCGGGGAGCTGTTTTTT. This codes for CASGSWNTGELFF.

The chain couples TRBV29-1 to TRBJ1-2, with TRBD1 matching 7 bases. The CDR3 is 13 amino acids. The V gene's germline CDR1 is SQVTM and CDR2 ANQGSEA. Trimming cost V 3 bases and J 6 bases; bases outside gene matches: 7. The CDR3 loop reads CSVDDTGEDGYTF. The CDR3 DNA is TGCAGCGTTGACGATACAGGGGAGGATGGCTACACCTTC.

This chain uses TRBV27 with TRBJ2-2; 12 bases map to TRBD2. V was clipped by 6 bases and J by 5 bases; unmatched bases: 1. The CDR3 sequence is 14 residues long. Germline V gene sequence: CDR1 MNHEY, CDR2 SMNVEV (reference sequence). The CDR3 DNA is TGTGCCAGCAGACTAGCGGGAGGAACCGGGGAGCTGTTTTTT. Protein sequence: CASRLAGGTGELFF.

The genes are TRBV2 and TRBJ1-5, with 9 nucleotides matching TRBD1. Per the germline V gene, CDR1 is SNHLY and CDR2 is FYNNEI. The CDR3 loop spans 14 amino acids. V lost 5 bases, J lost 5 bases, and 4 bases stayed unmatched. The CDR3 DNA follows: TGTGCCAGCAGTCGGGACAGGGACCATCAGCCCCAGCATTTT. Encoded protein: CASSRDRDHQPQHF.

The chain joins TRBV6-1 to TRBJ2-1, with D perhaps being TRBD1 or TRBD2 (5 bases each). Germline V CDR1 and CDR2: MNHNS, SASEGT. The CDR3 contains 15 residues. Deletions cut 6 bases from V and 2 bases from J, with 14 bases between. The CDR3 region is CASRSRDVPYNEQFF. The CDR3, as DNA: TGTGCCAGCAGGAGCCGGGACGTACCCTACAATGAGCAGTTCTTC.

The CDR3 here is CASSDGSSGIFSYEQYF. CDR3 nucleotides: TGTGCCAGCAGTGACGGTTCTAGCGGAATCTTCTCCTACGAGCAGTACTTC. V is TRBV7-2 and J is TRBJ2-7, with 7 bases matching TRBD2. With 6 bases clipped from V and 0 bases from J, the junction kept 14 bases outside the gene matches. CDR3 length equals 17 residues. Germline V CDR1 and CDR2: SGHTA, FQGNSA.

This chain connects TRBV18 to TRBJ2-7, with TRBD2 identical over 9 bases. The CDR3 sequence is 15 residues long. After removal of 5 bases from V and 5 bases from J, the junction contained 10 bases not matched to a gene. Germline values: CDR1 KGHSH, CDR2 LQKENI. This chain's CDR3 is CASSTVAGVRNEQYF. CDR3 in DNA: TGTGCCAGCTCAACCGTAGCGGGAGTTCGGAACGAGCAGTACTTC.

The chain combines TRBV5-1 with TRBJ2-1, with D possibly being TRBD2 (5 bases). From germline, CDR1 is SGHRS and CDR2 YFSETQ. Trimming shortened V by 3 bases and J by 1 base, and 14 bases separated the two germline ends. The CDR3 extends over 16 amino acids. The CDR3 is CASSSGKGESYNEQFF. The CDR3 DNA reads TGCGCCAGCAGCTCGGGTAAGGGAGAATCCTACAATGAGCAGTTCTTC.

The chain employs TRBV7-6 and TRBJ1-1; 9 bases are shared with TRBD1. The germline CDR1 and CDR2 sequences are SGHVS and FNYEAQ. There are 15 residues in the CDR3. The junction had 7 bases not matched to a gene; V was cut back by 4 bases and J by 4 bases. The CDR3 loop is CASSSSGTGITEAFF. The DNA for the CDR3 is TGTGCCAGCAGCTCATCCGGGACAGGGATCACTGAAGCTTTCTTT.

The rearrangement links TRBV27 to TRBJ1-1; TRBD1 is a possible D gene (6 bases). The CDR3 runs 13 residues. CDR1 and CDR2 (germline): MNHEY, SMNVEV (reference sequence). With 4 bases removed from V and 5 bases from J, the gap between germline ends came to 11 bases. CDR3 protein: CASSSQGRTEAFF. The CDR3 nucleotides are TGTGCCAGCAGTTCCCAGGGGAGGACTGAAGCTTTCTTT.

The chain couples TRBV15 to TRBJ2-1; 7 bases match TRBD1. Trimming took 0 bases from V and 2 from J; bases not matched to a gene: 7. The CDR3 runs 17 residues. In germline, CDR1 is LNHNV, CDR2 YYDKDF (reference sequence). The DNA for the CDR3 is TGTGCCACCAGCAGAGATCACTATGGGACAGCCTACAATGAGCAGTTCTTC. Translating it yields CATSRDHYGTAYNEQFF.

The chain recombines TRBV6-4 with TRBJ1-2, with TRBD1 identical over 7 bases. There are 14 residues in the CDR3. CDR1 is MRHNA and CDR2 is SNTAGT in the germline V gene. V lost 4 bases, J lost 5 bases, and 7 bases stayed unmatched. The DNA of the CDR3 is TGTGCCAGCAGTGCCTCCGGGACAGCTTATGGCTACACCTTC. This codes for CASSASGTAYGYTF.

The genes are TRBV2 and TRBJ2-2; D is ambiguous. The CDR3 consists of 12 residues. CDR1 is SNHLY, CDR2 FYNNEI, per germline. V was trimmed by 1 base and J by 3 bases, leaving 0 bases between them. In DNA, the CDR3 is TGTGCCAGCAGTGAAGACACCGGGGAGCTGTTTTTT. It encodes CASSEDTGELFF.

This sequence joins TRBV5-1 and TRBJ1-2; TRBD1 matches at 7 bases. J gave up 4 bases and V 4 bases, and 7 bases lay outside the gene matches. Germline assignment: CDR1 SGHRS and CDR2 YFSETQ. The CDR3 extends over 14 amino acids. CDR3 nucleotides: TGCGCCAGCAGCCACCCGGGACAGCCCTATGGCTACACCTTC. Translation: CASSHPGQPYGYTF.

This clone was counted between two and nine times. The chain couples TRBV30 to TRBJ2-3, with 9 bases that match TRBD2. The trim removed 5 bases at V and 2 bases at J, leaving 5 bases unmatched. Per germline, CDR1 GTSNPN and CDR2 SVGIG (reference sequence). The CDR3 is 14 residues long. This chain's CDR3 is CAWDRGLATDTQYF. The CDR3 bases are TGTGCCTGGGATCGGGGACTAGCCACAGATACGCAGTATTTT.

The chain uses TRBV29-1 and TRBJ1-1; D perhaps matches TRBD1 (6 bases). Trimming removed 2 bases from V and 5 bases from J, with 15 bases in between. The CDR3 covers 14 residues. Germline V lookup: CDR1 SQVTM, CDR2 ANQGSEA. CDR3 nucleotide sequence: TGCAGCGTTGAACTCTTGAGGGGGGCGACTGAAGCTTTCTTT. This sequence encodes CSVELLRGATEAFF.